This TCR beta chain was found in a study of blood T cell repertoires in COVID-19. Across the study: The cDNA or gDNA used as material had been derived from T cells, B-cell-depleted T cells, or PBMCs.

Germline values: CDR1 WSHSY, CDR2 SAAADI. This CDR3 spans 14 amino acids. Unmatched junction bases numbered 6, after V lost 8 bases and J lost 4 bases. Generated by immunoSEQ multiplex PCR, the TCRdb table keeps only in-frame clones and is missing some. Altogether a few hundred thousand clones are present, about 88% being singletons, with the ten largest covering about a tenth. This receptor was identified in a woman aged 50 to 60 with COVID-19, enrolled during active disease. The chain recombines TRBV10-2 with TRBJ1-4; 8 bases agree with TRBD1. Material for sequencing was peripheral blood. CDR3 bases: TGCGCCAGCCGAGGACAGGGTTTTAATGAAAAACTGTTTTTT. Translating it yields CASRGQGFNEKLFF.